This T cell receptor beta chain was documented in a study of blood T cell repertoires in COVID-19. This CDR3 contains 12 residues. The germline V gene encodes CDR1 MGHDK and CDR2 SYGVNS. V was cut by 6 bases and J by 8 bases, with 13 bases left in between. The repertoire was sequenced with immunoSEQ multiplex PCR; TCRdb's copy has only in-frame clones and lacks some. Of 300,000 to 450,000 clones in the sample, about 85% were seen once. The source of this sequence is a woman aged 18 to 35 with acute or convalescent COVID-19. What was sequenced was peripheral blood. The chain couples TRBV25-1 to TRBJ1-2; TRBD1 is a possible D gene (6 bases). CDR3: CASSSGVDGYTF. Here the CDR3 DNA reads TGTGCCAGCAGCTCAGGGGTGGACGGCTACACCTTC.